These 27 T cell receptor beta chains were all obtained from the same sample, sequenced in a study of blood T cell repertoires in COVID-19. Clones were sequenced by immunoSEQ multiplex PCR, and TCRdb holds only the in-frame ones, with some missing. The data show around 190,000 clones, roughly 86% seen once. Sequencing input: PBMCs or T cells enriched from blood (not recorded which). These receptor sequences come from a woman between 40 and 50 years old in a cohort exposed to, infected with or recovered from COVID-19 (not recorded which).

CDR3 in DNA: TGTGCCAGCATCTTTAGCGGGGAGGAGACCCAGTACTTC. Its translation is CASIFSGEETQYF. This chain uses TRBV3-1 (or the pseudogene TRBV3-2) with TRBJ2-5; 8 bases match TRBD2. Germline lookup yields CDR1 LGHDT and CDR2 YNNKEL (reference sequence). V trimming: 7 bases; J trimming: 5 bases; junction bases outside the gene matches: 6. This CDR3 comprises 13 residues.

Here the CDR3 DNA reads TGCGCCAGCAGCCAAAATACCCCCCCCCAGCGGGGGGGATCCACAGATACGCAGTATTTT. It codes for CASSQNTPPQRGGSTDTQYF. The chain carries TRBV4-1 and TRBJ2-3; the match to TRBD2 covers 10 bases. Looked up from germline, CDR1 is MGHRA and CDR2 is YSYEKL. There are 20 residues in the CDR3. J lost 2 bases, V lost 2 bases, and 16 bases had no gene match.

V is TRBV6-5 and J is TRBJ2-1; D may be TRBD2 (6 bases). From germline, CDR1 is MNHEY and CDR2 SVGAGI. CDR3 length: 14 residues. Trimming shortened V by 2 bases and J by 5 bases, and 10 bases separated the two germline ends. CDR3 coding DNA: TGTGCCAGCAGTTACCGGAGGGTGAACAATGAGCAGTTCTTC. Its protein product is CASSYRRVNNEQFF.

The chain employs TRBV9 and TRBJ1-2; possibly TRBD1 for D (5 bases). This CDR3 is 14 amino acids long. V dropped 0 bases and J dropped 6 bases, with 12 bases sitting between them. Germline loops: CDR1 SGDLS, CDR2 YYNGEE. This CDR3 reads CASSVEGRADGYTF. The DNA of the CDR3 is TGTGCCAGCAGCGTAGAAGGCAGGGCAGATGGCTACACCTTC.

The chain joins TRBV4-1 to TRBJ1-4; D uncertain. There are 15 residues in the CDR3. The germline V gene encodes CDR1 MGHRA and CDR2 YSYEKL. V shed 1 base and J shed 7 bases, with 13 bases lying between them. CDR3 in DNA: TGCGCCAGCAGCCAAGGAGAGACATTACCTGAAAAACTGTTTTTT. Protein: CASSQGETLPEKLFF.

This CDR3 is CASSHPPSAFLNEQFF. The DNA for the CDR3 is TGTGCCAGCAGCCACCCCCCTAGCGCATTCCTCAATGAGCAGTTCTTC. This chain joins TRBV14 and TRBJ2-1; D is possibly TRBD2 (6 bases). Germline assignment: CDR1 SGHDN and CDR2 FVKESK. Deletions cut 3 bases from V and 6 bases from J, with 18 bases between. The CDR3 is 16 residues long. Variable domain in full (rest from reference TRBV14 and TRBJ2-1): EAGVTQFPSHSVIEKGQTVTLRCDPISGHDNLYWYRRVMGKEIKFLLHFVKESKQDESGMPNNRFLAERTGGTYSTLKVQPAELEDSGVYFCASSHPPSAFLNEQFFGPGTRLTVL.

J is TRBJ1-1 and V is TRBV19; 9 nucleotides match TRBD1. The ends lost 5 bases at V and 4 bases at J; junction bases unmatched: 11. The CDR3 is 16 amino acids. Germline assignment: CDR1 LNHDA and CDR2 SQIVND (reference sequence). In nucleotides, the CDR3 is TGTGCCAGTAGTCCGGGGGGTCGGACAGGGGTCACTGAAGCTTTCTTT. This translates into CASSPGGRTGVTEAFF. The entire variable domain, with the rest obtained from reference TRBV19 and TRBJ1-1, is as follows: DGGITQSPKYLFRKEGQNVTLSCEQNLNHDAMYWYRQDPGQGLRLIYYSQIVNDFQKGDIAEGYSVSREKKESFPLTVTSAQKNPTAFYLCASSPGGRTGVTEAFFGQGTRLTVV.

The V call is TRBV6-2 or TRBV6-3, the J call TRBJ2-2; 10 positions agree with TRBD2. Germline V gives CDR1 MNHEY, CDR2 SVGEGT. V dropped 5 bases and J dropped 7; count of bases not matched to a gene: 7. CDR3 size: 15 residues. CDR3 protein: CASSLRTSGGGELFF. The CDR3 DNA reads TGTGCCAGCAGTCTCAGGACTAGCGGAGGCGGGGAGCTGTTTTTT.

This clone was seen just once. CDR3 bases: TGTGCCAGCAGCTTAGATGGGACAGGGGGTTATGGCTACACCTTC. Its protein product is CASSLDGTGGYGYTF. V usage is TRBV7-9 and J usage is TRBJ1-2; 11 bases are shared with TRBD1. V shed 1 base and J 5 bases; nucleotides not matched to a gene: 3. CDR3 length equals 15 residues. Germline V CDR1 and CDR2: SEHNR, FQNEAQ (reference sequence).

The rearrangement joins TRBV27 to TRBJ2-3, with 7 bases that match TRBD1. Trimming took 4 bases from V and 0 from J; bases not matched to a gene: 4. From germline, CDR1 is MNHEY and CDR2 SMNVEV (reference sequence). The CDR3 loop spans 15 amino acids. CDR3 coding DNA: TGTGCCAGCAGTTCACAGGGGCCTAGCACAGATACGCAGTATTTT. This codes for CASSSQGPSTDTQYF.

V is TRBV5-1 and J is TRBJ2-1; the match to TRBD1 covers 7 bases. This CDR3 is built from 15 residues. The germline V gene has CDR1 SGHRS and CDR2 YFSETQ. V shed 4 bases and J 10 bases; nucleotides not matched to a gene: 14. The CDR3 DNA sequence: TGCGCCAGCAGCCCGCTCTGGGGGACAGATAGGGAGCAGTTCTTC. It translates to CASSPLWGTDREQFF.

The chain carries TRBV6-1 and TRBJ1-2; TRBD1 matches at 9 bases. CDR3 length: 16 residues. J lost 1 base, V lost 2 bases, and 5 bases had no gene match. Germline CDR1 MNHNS, CDR2 SASEGT. The CDR3 nucleotides are TGTGCCAGCAGTGAAAGGGGGGACAGGGTTAACTATGGCTACACCTTC. Residues: CASSERGDRVNYGYTF.

V usage is TRBV11-2 and J usage is TRBJ1-3; 10 nucleotides line up with TRBD1. Looked up from germline, CDR1 is SGHAT and CDR2 is FQNNGV. CDR3 length: 15 amino acids. Trimming removed 5 bases from V and 2 bases from J; junction bases left unmatched: 3. The CDR3 region has the DNA TGTGCCAGCAGCATCGGACAGGGGGCTGGAAACACCATATATTTT. This encodes CASSIGQGAGNTIYF.

CDR3 sequence: CASGLPGEAFF. The DNA for the CDR3 is TGTGCTAGTGGTTTACCCGGTGAAGCTTTCTTT. The rearrangement joins TRBV12-5 to TRBJ1-1; D is unresolved. The CDR3 is 11 residues long. Trimming took 3 bases from V and 7 from J, leaving 6 bases between them. In germline, CDR1 is LGHNT, CDR2 FRNRAP.

The chain couples TRBV19 to TRBJ1-5; D remains ambiguous. Trimming cost V 3 bases and J 0 bases, with 9 bases left between them. This CDR3 region has 15 residues. The germline V gene encodes CDR1 LNHDA and CDR2 SQIVND (reference sequence). CDR3: CASSIFDYSNQPQHF. CDR3 in DNA: TGTGCCAGTAGTATCTTCGACTATAGCAATCAGCCCCAGCATTTT.

As regards this clone: The sample has other DNA sequences that encode this CDR3 too. This chain connects TRBV12-3 or TRBV12-4 to TRBJ2-5, with D maybe TRBD1 (5 bases). V was clipped by 8 bases and J by 5 bases, with 12 bases between them. CDR3 length equals 12 residues. The CDR3 DNA reads as TGTGCCAGCCGCCAGGGTTCCGAGACCCAGTACTTC. Translation gives CASRQGSETQYF.

The count of this clone is one. This sequence joins TRBV7-2 and TRBJ1-5, with TRBD1 matching 8 bases. The ends lost 5 bases at V and 6 bases at J; junction bases unmatched: 12. This CDR3 contains 16 residues. The V gene's germline CDR1 is SGHTA and CDR2 FQGNSA. CDR3 loop: CASSTRTGRVGQPQHF. The CDR3 DNA reads as TGTGCCAGCAGCACTCGGACAGGGCGGGTCGGTCAGCCCCAGCATTTT.

This clone was found once. The chain is built from TRBV3-1 (or the pseudogene TRBV3-2) and TRBJ2-7; no reliable D call. Germline CDR1 reads LGHDT; CDR2 reads YNNKEL (reference sequence). Trimming removed 2 bases at V and 5 bases at J, with 16 bases between. The CDR3 totals 15 residues. The CDR3 DNA reads as TGTGCCAGCAGCCAATTTCATACAACTACGGACGAGCAGTACTTC. It yields the protein CASSQFHTTTDEQYF.

The chain employs TRBV5-4 and TRBJ1-3; D is unclear. The ends were cut back, 2 bases at V and 4 bases at J, with 16 bases in the middle. Per germline, CDR1 SGHNT and CDR2 YYREEE (reference sequence). The CDR3 is 16 residues long. The CDR3 nucleotides read TGTGCCAGCAGCTTTGAGAGGTCCCTACCCGGAAACACCATATATTTT. Residues: CASSFERSLPGNTIYF. The full variable domain, rest sourced from reference TRBV5-4 and TRBJ1-3, is ETGVTQSPTHLIKTRGQQVTLRCSSQSGHNTVSWYQQALGQGPQFIFQYYREEENGRGNFPPRFSGLQFPNYSSELNVNALELDDSALYLCASSFERSLPGNTIYFGEGSWLTVV.

The gene calls are TRBV6-2 or TRBV6-3 and TRBJ2-7, with 7 bases identical to TRBD1. V lost 5 bases, J lost 2 bases, and 6 bases stayed unmatched. The V gene's germline CDR1 is MNHEY and CDR2 SVGEGT. The CDR3 spans 14 residues. Here the CDR3 reads CASSNRDRAYEQYF. The CDR3 DNA reads as TGTGCCAGCAGTAACCGGGACAGAGCCTACGAGCAGTACTTC.

This chain joins TRBV6-5 and TRBJ2-2; 8 nucleotides align to TRBD1. The V and J ends lost 7 bases and 5 bases, in that order; junction bases with no gene match: 6. The germline CDR1 and CDR2 sequences are MNHEY and SVGAGI. CDR3 length: 14 amino acids. CDR3 in amino acids: CASTGGVGTGELFF. Written as DNA, the CDR3 is TGTGCCAGCACAGGGGGCGTCGGGACCGGGGAGCTGTTTTTT.

CDR3 sequence reads: CASSQRSRETQYF. DNA of the CDR3: TGTGCCAGCAGCCAACGGAGTCGCGAGACCCAGTACTTC. The chain recombines TRBV3-1 (or the pseudogene TRBV3-2) with TRBJ2-5; D ambiguous. V gave up 2 bases and J gave up 5 bases, with 9 bases separating them. Germline V gives CDR1 LGHDT, CDR2 YNNKEL (reference sequence). The CDR3 extends over 13 amino acids.

This chain uses TRBV27 with TRBJ2-7, with 12 positions matching TRBD1. Germline trimming cut 6 bases from V and 6 bases from J; bases unmatched to any gene: 12. From germline, CDR1 is MNHEY and CDR2 SMNVEV (reference sequence). There are 16 residues in the CDR3. CDR3 nucleotide sequence: TGTGCCAGCAGGCCGGGACAGGGGGCGATCGGCTCCGAGCAGTACTTC. Translation: CASRPGQGAIGSEQYF.

The chain combines TRBV5-1 with TRBJ1-6, with 7 bases aligning to TRBD1. The CDR3 covers 14 residues. The germline gives CDR1 SGHRS, CDR2 YFSETQ. J lost 9 bases, V lost 2 bases, and 5 bases had no gene match. The CDR3 region is CASSLGQGGSPLHF. DNA for the CDR3: TGCGCCAGCAGCTTAGGCCAGGGGGGTTCACCCCTCCACTTT.

The rearrangement links TRBV4-1 to TRBJ1-1; the match to TRBD1 covers 10 bases. Germline CDR1 and CDR2: MGHRA and YSYEKL. Trimming cost V 8 bases and J 6 bases; bases outside gene matches: 6. The CDR3 consists of 13 residues. CDR3 residues: CASHRDRGSEAFF. The CDR3 coding sequence is TGCGCCAGCCACCGGGACAGGGGCTCTGAAGCTTTCTTT.

In this sample, this clone turned up a few times. The V and J genes are TRBV5-1 and TRBJ1-1; 9 positions match TRBD1. The CDR3 spans 15 residues. Trimming removed 4 bases from V and 6 bases from J; junction bases left unmatched: 10. Germline lookup yields CDR1 SGHRS and CDR2 YFSETQ. The CDR3 nucleotides are TGCGCCAGCAGCAGAGCCGGGACAGGGACCCCTGAAGCTTTCTTT. Protein sequence: CASSRAGTGTPEAFF.

The chain uses TRBV4-3 and TRBJ2-2; D is ambiguous. V was clipped by 2 bases and J by 6 bases, with 4 bases between them. The CDR3 has 12 amino acids. Germline values: CDR1 LGHNA, CDR2 YSLEER. The CDR3 is CASSQTAGELFF. The CDR3 DNA is TGCGCCAGCAGCCAAACGGCCGGGGAGCTGTTTTTT.